This record looks at one TCR beta chain sequence and its context. At one end, the junction sequence differs from germline, possibly due to a read error. This entry comes from a study of long-term antiretroviral therapy in people with HIV. Germline V gene data show CDR1 as SNHLY and CDR2 as FYNNEI. The CDR3 has 12 amino acids. The immunoSEQ assay was v3.0, run at survey level. Profiling relied on immunoSEQ multiplex PCR, and the TCRdb table lists in-frame clones only, not all of them. The sample includes 35,000 or so clones, approximately 85% of them seen just once. Sequenced here: unsorted PBMCs, sampled 2.2 years after starting antiretroviral therapy. The chain uses TRBV2 and TRBJ1-2, with 7 bases that match TRBD1. The TCR was taken from a young man with HIV. The CDR3 DNA is TGTGCCAGCAGGGACAGGCTCCCCCACCTCGCCTTC. Amino acid sequence: CASRDRLPHLAF.